The rows below give T cell receptor beta chains drawn from one sample of a study of blood T cell repertoires in COVID-19. Profiled with immunoSEQ multiplex PCR; TCRdb holds only in-frame clones, not every one. The sample consists of about 220,000 clones, roughly nine tenths of them appearing once. Sample: PBMCs or T cells enriched from blood (not recorded which). These receptor sequences come from a woman in her 30s who had recovered from COVID-19. The conserved cysteine and the conserved F or W are not part of the CDR3 here. D genes are given only for firm matches.

V	D	CDR3
TRBV7-9	TRBD1	ASSWGQGVGNSPLH
TRBV6-4	TRBD1	ASSVGTGMNTEAF
TRBV18	-	ASSPSTQLNTEAF
TRBV19	TRBD1	ASSIGGTGGMDIQY
TRBV2	-	ASISGGGKTEAF
TRBV4-3	-	ASSPSRSGANYGYT
TRBV7-2	-	ASSLAFLRGTGELF
TRBV5-4	TRBD2	ASTRGVPNEQF
TRBV5-4	TRBD2	ASSPRTSGGYEQY
TRBV6-2/TRBV6-3	TRBD1	ASSYLTAGTGVRDTQY
TRBV23-1	TRBD1	ASSQSYPDRIYYGYT
TRBV29-1	TRBD1	SVDRTGSGNTIY
TRBV9	-	ASSVNSQGSIQY
TRBV13	-	ASSEQGYGNTIY
TRBV24-1	-	ATSDAGRSYGYT
TRBV4-3	-	ASSQDLDTSTDTQY